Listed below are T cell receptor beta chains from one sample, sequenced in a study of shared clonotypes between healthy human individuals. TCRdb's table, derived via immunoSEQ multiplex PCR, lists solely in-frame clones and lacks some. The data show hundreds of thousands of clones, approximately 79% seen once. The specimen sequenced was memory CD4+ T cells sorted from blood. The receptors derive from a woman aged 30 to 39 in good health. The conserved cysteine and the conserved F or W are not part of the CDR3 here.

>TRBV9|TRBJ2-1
ASTPSGSTYNEQF
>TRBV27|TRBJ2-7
ASSFSQGPYEQY
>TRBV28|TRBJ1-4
ASSFPGQGRLF
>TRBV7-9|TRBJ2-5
ASSPTKERNPGADQY
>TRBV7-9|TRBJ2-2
ASREEGKPRSTGELF
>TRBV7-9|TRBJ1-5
ASSIQQGSDQPQH
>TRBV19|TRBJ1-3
ASSIAGSSGNTIY
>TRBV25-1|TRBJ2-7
ASSGSRDEQY
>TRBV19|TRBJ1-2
ASRGQVLGYT
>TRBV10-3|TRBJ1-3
AIRTGHGSGNTIY
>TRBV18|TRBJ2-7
ASSPPTSGTYEQY
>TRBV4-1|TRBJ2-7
ASSHGVAGGVTYEQY
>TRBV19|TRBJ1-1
ASRGYTEAF
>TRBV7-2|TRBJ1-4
ASSVRTGSSEKLF
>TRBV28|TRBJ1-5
ASSFAGNQPQH
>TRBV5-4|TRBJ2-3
ASSLSGGVGVDTQY
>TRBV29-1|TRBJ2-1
SVWASGNNEQF
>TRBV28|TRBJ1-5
ASSLESRNQPQH
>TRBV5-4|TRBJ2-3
ASSSSSAGVHKDTQY
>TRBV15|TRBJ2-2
ATSTLASAGELF
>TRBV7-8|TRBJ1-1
ASTETIQGVSEAF
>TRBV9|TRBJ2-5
ASSVAAYQETQY
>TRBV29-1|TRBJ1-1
SVAGQGGTEAF
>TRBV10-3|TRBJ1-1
AISHTGLTEAF
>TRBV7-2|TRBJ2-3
ASSLADTQY